Following are 22 T cell receptor beta chains from one sample sequenced in a study of cytomegalovirus exposure and HLA in healthy donors. This PCR relied on a set of 60 Vbeta primers and 13 Jbeta primers. TCRdb's copy holds only in-frame clones and misses some; the assay was immunoSEQ multiplex PCR. The ten top clones account for under 2.5%, within a sample of 110,000 to 150,000 clones. Material for sequencing was PBMCs. These receptors came from a woman in her late teens or twenties in good health and CMV-seronegative.

The rearrangement links TRBV7-3 to TRBJ1-2; D possibly corresponds to TRBD1 (6 bases). Trimming removed 2 bases from V and 2 bases from J, with 12 bases in between. The CDR3 spans 15 residues. CDR1 SGHTA and CDR2 FQGTGA come from the germline V gene. CDR3 region: CASSLAPGQNYGYTF. The DNA of the CDR3 is TGTGCCAGCAGCTTAGCACCCGGACAGAACTATGGCTACACCTTC.

V gene TRBV23-1 combines with J gene TRBJ2-7; 10 nucleotides line up with TRBD2. TRBV23-1 is annotated as an ORF whose role is uncertain. Trimming removed 3 bases from V and 4 bases from J; junction bases left unmatched: 18. This CDR3 comprises 19 residues. The CDR3 DNA is TGCGCCAGCAGTCAGAACCCGAGACTAGCGGGCCCTACAAAATACGAGCAGTACTTC. Protein: CASSQNPRLAGPTKYEQYF.

V is TRBV27 and J is TRBJ1-5, with TRBD1 as a possible D gene (5 bases). Germline V lookup: CDR1 MNHEY, CDR2 SMNVEV (reference sequence). The CDR3 length is 15 residues. V dropped 0 bases and J dropped 3 bases, with 9 bases sitting between them. DNA of the CDR3: TGTGCCAGCAGTTTATCGAGACAGAACAATCAGCCCCAGCATTTT. Residues: CASSLSRQNNQPQHF.

The V gene is TRBV6-5, the J gene TRBJ2-3; 10 nucleotides match TRBD1. Germline trimming cut 0 bases from V and 2 bases from J; bases unmatched to any gene: 2. From germline, CDR1 is MNHEY and CDR2 SVGAGI. CDR3 length: 16 amino acids. The CDR3 spells CASSYSGQGFTDTQYF. Written as DNA, the CDR3 is TGTGCCAGCAGTTACTCGGGACAGGGGTTCACAGATACGCAGTATTTT.

Details on this clone: Sequence at one end of the junction differs from germline and may be a read error. The chain couples TRBV7-2 to TRBJ2-1; TRBD2 aligns across 10 bases. Germline-derived CDR1 and CDR2 are SGHTA and FQGNSA. The CDR3 sequence is 15 residues long. The CDR3: CASSLAGARYNEQFF. CDR3 nucleotides: TGTGCCAGCAGCCTAGCGGGAGCTCGCTACAATGAGCAGTTCTTC.

The chain is built from TRBV2 and TRBJ2-7; 10 nucleotides match TRBD2. The CDR3 is 15 amino acids. The trim removed 6 bases at V and 0 bases at J, leaving 5 bases unmatched. Looked up from germline, CDR1 is SNHLY and CDR2 is FYNNEI. The CDR3 here is CASRWASGSSYEQYV. The CDR3 coding sequence is TGTGCCAGCAGGTGGGCTAGCGGGAGCTCCTACGAGCAGTACGTC.

The chain combines TRBV7-6 with TRBJ2-1; 12 bases map to TRBD2. This CDR3 has 16 residues. In germline, CDR1 is SGHVS, CDR2 FNYEAQ. V lost 5 bases to trimming and J lost 4 bases; unmatched junction nucleotides: 6. Here the CDR3 DNA reads TGTGCCAGCAGCCCTCGGACTAGCGGGATGTACAATGAGCAGTTCTTC. Translation gives CASSPRTSGMYNEQFF.

This chain joins TRBV28 and TRBJ1-5; D unclear. The CDR3 totals 13 residues. V shed 11 bases and J shed 0 bases, with 11 bases lying between them. Germline assignment: CDR1 MDHEN and CDR2 SYDVKM. DNA of the CDR3: TGTGCCCTGGCAAACGATAGCAATCAGCCCCAGCATTTT. Translating gives CALANDSNQPQHF.

This sequence joins TRBV18 and TRBJ2-1, with 12 bases identical to TRBD1. Germline-derived CDR1 and CDR2 are KGHSH and LQKENI. The CDR3 covers 15 residues. The V segment lost 5 bases and the J segment 9 bases; nucleotides outside the gene matches: 8. The CDR3 DNA is TGTGCCAGCTCATCTCCGGGACAGGGGGCGCGTGAGCAGTTCTTC. It specifies CASSSPGQGAREQFF. Variable domain in full (rest from reference TRBV18 and TRBJ2-1): NAGVMQNPRHLVRRRGQEARLRCSPMKGHSHVYWYRQLPEEGLKFMVYLQKENIIDESGMPKERFSAEFPKEGPSILRIQQVVRGDSAAYFCASSSPGQGAREQFFGPGTRLTVL.

This rearrangement joins TRBV27 to TRBJ1-4, with a possible D match to TRBD1 (5 bases). Germline loops: CDR1 MNHEY, CDR2 SMNVEV (reference sequence). V gave up 2 bases and J gave up 3 bases, with 16 bases separating them. This CDR3 contains 17 residues. This chain's CDR3 is CASSLQGHAAPNEKLFF. CDR3 nucleotide sequence: TGTGCCAGCAGTTTACAGGGCCACGCCGCCCCTAATGAAAAACTGTTTTTT.

The genes are TRBV18 and TRBJ2-7; the match to TRBD2 covers 14 bases. J gave up 3 bases and V 1 base, and 8 bases lay outside the gene matches. This CDR3 spans 18 amino acids. Per the germline V gene, CDR1 is KGHSH and CDR2 is LQKENI. The CDR3 nucleotides read TGTGCCAGCTCACCACTCCGACTAGCGGGAGGGAAAGGCTACGAGCAGTACTTC. This sequence encodes CASSPLRLAGGKGYEQYF.

The rearrangement joins TRBV19 to TRBJ2-7; D is perhaps TRBD2 (5 bases). This CDR3 has 13 amino acids. Germline CDR1 is LNHDA and CDR2 is SQIVND (reference sequence). V dropped 4 bases and J dropped 7 bases, with 14 bases sitting between them. CDR3 residues: CASSKEADHEQYV. The CDR3 DNA is TGTGCCAGTAGTAAGGAAGCGGATCATGAGCAGTACGTC.

CDR3: CASSQTTARRGHLTKNIQYF. CDR3 sequence (DNA): TGCGCCAGCAGCCAAACGACCGCTAGGCGGGGCCACCTCACCAAAAACATTCAGTACTTC. The chain combines TRBV4-1 with TRBJ2-4; D may be TRBD2 (6 bases). Germline-derived CDR1 and CDR2 are MGHRA and YSYEKL. V was trimmed by 2 bases and J by 2 bases, leaving 25 bases between them. CDR3 length: 20 amino acids.

The V gene is TRBV13, the J gene TRBJ1-1; TRBD1 matches at 8 bases. The CDR3 extends over 12 amino acids. CDR1 and CDR2 from the germline V gene are PRHDT and FYEKMQ (reference sequence). The J segment lost 10 bases and the V segment lost 5 bases, leaving 6 bases of the junction unmatched. DNA for the CDR3: TGTGCCAGCAGCCAGGACAGGGTAGGAGCTTTCTTT. Translated, it gives CASSQDRVGAFF.

Note on this clone: The junction does not match germline at one end; this may be a read error. The chain has TRBV7-2 and TRBJ1-1; the match to TRBD1 covers 9 bases. This CDR3 region has 15 residues. The germline CDR1 and CDR2 sequences are SGHTA and FQGNSA. The CDR3, as DNA: TGTGCCAGCCGCTTAGGGACAGGGATGAACACTGAAGCTTTCTTT. Translated, it gives CASRLGTGMNTEAFF.

The chain joins TRBV19 to TRBJ2-3, with D possibly matching TRBD1 (6 bases). The CDR3 is made up of 14 amino acids. Trimming pared 7 bases from V and 0 bases from J, leaving 11 bases between. Germline V CDR1 and CDR2: LNHDA, SQIVND (reference sequence). Written as DNA, the CDR3 is TGTGCCAGTAAGGACAGCCCTAGCACAGATACGCAGTATTTT. It yields the protein CASKDSPSTDTQYF.

V is TRBV19 and J is TRBJ1-4; the D gene is possibly TRBD1 (5 bases). The CDR3 is 17 amino acids. Germline CDR1 reads LNHDA; CDR2 reads SQIVND (reference sequence). Trimming removed 3 bases at V and 0 bases at J, with 14 bases between. CDR3 residues: CASSIPRDSATNEKLFF. The CDR3 nucleotides are TGTGCCAGTAGTATCCCCAGGGATTCTGCAACTAATGAAAAACTGTTTTTT.

The chain recombines TRBV7-3 with TRBJ1-1; D remains ambiguous. From germline, CDR1 is SGHTA and CDR2 FQGTGA. This CDR3 is 14 amino acids long. V lost 5 bases, J lost 3 bases, and 13 bases lay in between. As DNA, the CDR3 is TGTGCCAGCAGCACGAACTACCGGTACACTGAAGCTTTCTTT. This codes for CASSTNYRYTEAFF.

V gene TRBV6-6 combines with J gene TRBJ2-1, with TRBD2 as a possible D gene (5 bases). The CDR3 sequence is 15 residues long. Per germline, CDR1 MNHNY and CDR2 SVGAGI (reference sequence). V gave up 5 bases and J gave up 2 bases, with 13 bases separating them. The CDR3 sequence is CASSPTGSTYNEQFF. CDR3 bases: TGTGCCAGCAGTCCCACGGGATCGACCTACAATGAGCAGTTCTTC.

As DNA, the CDR3 is TGTGCCAGCAGCTTAGATGGGAGCGGGGGGCAGTACGTC. It is translated as CASSLDGSGGQYV. The chain links TRBV11-3 to TRBJ2-7; TRBD2 matches at 8 bases. Per germline, CDR1 SGHNT and CDR2 YENEEA. The CDR3 extends over 13 amino acids. With 0 bases clipped from V and 9 bases from J, the junction kept 4 bases outside the gene matches.

V usage is TRBV30 and J usage is TRBJ2-3; TRBD2 matches 7 bases. The germline V gene has CDR1 GTSNPN and CDR2 SVGIG (reference sequence). The V gene end was trimmed by 3 bases and the J gene end by 1 base; junction bases not matched to a gene: 4. This CDR3 spans 14 amino acids. CDR3 sequence reads: CAWRRETRTDTQYF. The CDR3 bases are TGTGCCTGGAGGCGGGAGACCCGCACAGATACGCAGTATTTT.

This chain joins TRBV6-6 and TRBJ1-3; perhaps TRBD1 as D (5 bases). V lost 6 bases and J lost 0, with 15 bases in between. There are 16 residues in the CDR3. In germline, CDR1 is MNHNY, CDR2 SVGAGI (reference sequence). The CDR3 DNA reads TGTGCCAGCAGCTTGAGACAGTCTAGCTCTGGAAACACCATATATTTT. Translated, it gives CASSLRQSSSGNTIYF.